The rows below give T cell receptor beta chains drawn from one sample of a study of regulatory T cells in long-lasting Graves disease. TCRdb passed the multiplex PCR reads through MiXCR, listing each CDR3 protein once. The repertoire consists of a few hundred thousand distinct CDR3 sequences, with 15% to 20% occurring once and the leading ten covering about 19%. This sample was also put to use in a study of T cells in Graves' hyperthyroidism and ophthalmopathy.

The sample consisted of peripheral blood mononuclear cells (PBMCs), taken at new diagnosis, from a patient treated with antithyroid drugs. These receptors originate from a woman between 18 and 30 years old with Graves disease. Both conserved end residues are part of each CDR3. The D gene is left open where the match is weak. A clone size is listed for some rows: how often the clone was seen (once, few, many), or a class if it is expanded.

clone size	V gene	J gene	D gene	CDR3 DNA	CDR3 protein
many	TRBV5-1	TRBJ2-2	-	TGCGCCAGCAGCTTGGGAGGGATTTCGAACACCGGGGAGCTGTTTTTT	CASSLGGISNTGELFF
many	TRBV29-1	TRBJ1-1	-	TGCAGCGTAGCCACAAAGAACACTGAAGCTTTCTTT	CSVATKNTEAFF
few	TRBV5-4	TRBJ1-2	-	TGTGCCAGCAGCTTGGCCGCGGAGGATCGCTACACCTTC	CASSLAAEDRYTF
many	TRBV6-2/TRBV6-3	TRBJ2-2	TRBD1	TGTGCCAGCAATAAGGACAGGGGGCGTATCGGGGAGCTGTTTTTT	CASNKDRGRIGELFF
many	TRBV6-1	TRBJ1-5	-	TGTGCCAGCAGTGGCCACACTAGCAATCAGCCCCAGCATTTT	CASSGHTSNQPQHF
many	TRBV29-1	TRBJ2-7	-	TGCAGCGTTGAAAACAGTCCCTACGAGCAGTACTTC	CSVENSPYEQYF
many	TRBV10-3	TRBJ2-7	TRBD1	TGTGCCATCAGTGGGGGACAGGGGGTATACGAGCAGTACTTC	CAISGGQGVYEQYF
many	TRBV7-3	TRBJ2-2	TRBD2	TGTGCCAGCAGCTGGACTAGCGGGCAGAACACCGGGGAGCTGTTTTTT	CASSWTSGQNTGELFF
few	TRBV6-2/TRBV6-3	TRBJ2-7	-	TGTGCCAGCAGTTACTCGAGTCCGGACAGAGCCTACGAGCAGTACTTC	CASSYSSPDRAYEQYF
many	TRBV6-1	TRBJ2-7	-	TGTGCCAGCAGTACCCACCGAGTTAGAAACCAACCTGCGGGTGAGCAGTACTTC	CASSTHRVRNQPAGEQYF
-	TRBV28	TRBJ1-4	TRBD1	TGTGCCAGCAGTTTAAAGGACAGGGTGGTTGAAAAACTGTTTTTT	CASSLKDRVVEKLFF
many	TRBV11-2	TRBJ2-2	-	TGTGCCAGCAGCACCATCGTCTGGGCAGACTTCACCGGGGAGCTGTTTTTT	CASSTIVWADFTGELFF
few	TRBV13	TRBJ2-7	TRBD1	TGTGCCAGCAGCTACTCAGGGGGCGCCGTCGAGCAGTACTTC	CASSYSGGAVEQYF
many	TRBV6-1	TRBJ1-2	-	TGTGCCAGCAGGATGAACAGGGACCAACTCGGTTCCACCTTC	CASRMNRDQLGSTF
few	TRBV20-1	TRBJ2-1	-	TGCAGTGCCCCCGCTTTGGGAGGTCATTTCAGTGGTGAGCAGTTCTTC	CSAPALGGHFSGEQFF
many	TRBV2	TRBJ2-1	TRBD1	TGTGCCAGCAGCCAATCCGGGACAGGGGCTTACAATGAGCAGTTCTTC	CASSQSGTGAYNEQFF
many	TRBV7-8	TRBJ2-5	-	TGTGCCAGCAGCTTACCCATACAGGGTTCGGAGACCCAGTACTTC	CASSLPIQGSETQYF
many	TRBV3-1	TRBJ2-3	TRBD1	TGTGCCAGCAGCTTCAGGGGGTCGGGAGATACGCAGTATTTT	CASSFRGSGDTQYF
-	TRBV11-1	TRBJ2-5	-	TGTGCCAGCAGCCGGAGTGCCGAAGAGACCCAGTACTTC	CASSRSAEETQYF
many	TRBV20-1	TRBJ1-1	-	TGCAGTGCCCCGTTCGTGAACACTGAAGCTTTCTTT	CSAPFVNTEAFF
few	TRBV2	TRBJ1-3	-	TGTGCCAGCAGTGAAGCCTTGGGACTTCCTGGAAACACCATATATTTT	CASSEALGLPGNTIYF
many	TRBV20-1	TRBJ2-7	-	TGCAGTGCTAGCAGGGAACACGAGCAGTACTTC	CSASREHEQYF
-	TRBV19	TRBJ2-6	-	TGTGCCAGTAAATTCGGACGTGGGGCCAACGTCCTGACTTTC	CASKFGRGANVLTF
many	TRBV5-1	TRBJ2-1	-	TGTGCCAGCAGCTTGGCCTTTACTAGGTCGGTTTACAATGAGCAGTTCTTC	CASSLAFTRSVYNEQFF
-	TRBV12-3/TRBV12-4	TRBJ1-2	-	TGTGCCAGCAGTCGTGACCTCGAATATGGCTACACCTTC	CASSRDLEYGYTF
many	TRBV11-2	TRBJ2-1	TRBD1	TGTGCCAGCAGCTTACCCCCCCGTCCCAGGACAGGGTTGGATGAGCAGTTCTTC	CASSLPPRPRTGLDEQFF